These 10 T cell receptor beta chains share one sample of origin, sequenced in a study of spatial heterogeneity in lung cancer. TCRdb passed the 5' RACE reads through MiXCR, listing each CDR3 protein once. This sample has just over 75,000 distinct CDR3 sequences, with 8% found just once. Time point defined: sample taken at primary tumor resection. The sample consisted of PBMCs, taken at surgery. The receptor set was obtained from a male donor with early-stage non-small cell lung cancer.

This rearrangement joins TRBV6-1 to TRBJ2-7; no definite D call. V was clipped by 8 bases and J by 5 bases, with 10 bases between them. Germline-derived CDR1 and CDR2 are MNHNS and SASEGT. This CDR3 has 11 residues. Written as DNA, the CDR3 is TGTGCCAGCGGGCAGTTCGACGAGCAGTACTTC. This sequence encodes CASGQFDEQYF.

V and J are TRBV10-3 and TRBJ2-7, with 8 bases identical to TRBD1. Germline loops: CDR1 ENHRY, CDR2 SYGVKD. The J segment lost 5 bases and the V segment lost 3 bases, leaving 15 bases of the junction unmatched. The CDR3 loop spans 17 amino acids. CDR3 bases: TGTGCCATCAGTGAAGTTACAGGGGGAAACTTCCTCCACGAGCAGTACTTC. Encoded protein: CAISEVTGGNFLHEQYF.

There are many counts of this clonotype. V and J are TRBV20-1 and TRBJ1-1, with D hard to call. The germline V and J ends were trimmed by 5 bases and 5 bases, with 15 bases remaining between them. This CDR3 region has 13 residues. The germline gives CDR1 DFQATT, CDR2 SNEGSKA (reference sequence). This CDR3 is CSARRQEETEAFF. The CDR3 bases are TGCAGTGCTCGGCGGCAAGAGGAGACTGAAGCTTTCTTT.

J is TRBJ2-7 and V is TRBV7-2; TRBD1 aligns across 7 bases. Germline CDR1 is SGHTA and CDR2 is FQGNSA. The CDR3 has 13 amino acids. Trimming removed 5 bases from V and 2 bases from J; junction bases left unmatched: 3. The CDR3 loop is CASSRDRTYEQYF. The CDR3 bases are TGTGCCAGCAGCCGGGACAGAACCTACGAGCAGTACTTC.

The chain has TRBV19 and TRBJ2-7; 7 bases line up with TRBD1. After removal of 1 base from V and 2 bases from J, the junction contained 5 bases not matched to a gene. The CDR3 has 15 amino acids. Germline CDR1 and CDR2: LNHDA and SQIVND (reference sequence). CDR3 DNA: TGTGCCAGTAGTATAGTGGGGGACAGAGCCTACGAGCAGTACTTC. Encoded protein: CASSIVGDRAYEQYF. Full variable domain (rest looked up from reference TRBV19 and TRBJ2-7): DGGITQSPKYLFRKEGQNVTLSCEQNLNHDAMYWYRQDPGQGLRLIYYSQIVNDFQKGDIAEGYSVSREKKESFPLTVTSAQKNPTAFYLCASSIVGDRAYEQYFGPGTRLTVT.

This chain uses TRBV5-4 with TRBJ2-5, with 9 bases matching TRBD2. The CDR3 runs 15 residues. J gave up 6 bases and V 0 bases, and 6 bases lay outside the gene matches. Germline-derived CDR1 and CDR2 are SGHNT and YYREEE (reference sequence). The chain's CDR3 is CASSLELAGSKTQYF. The CDR3 DNA reads as TGTGCCAGCAGCTTGGAGCTAGCGGGAAGTAAGACCCAGTACTTC.

This rearrangement joins TRBV6-1 to TRBJ2-7; no clear D gene. V dropped 0 bases and J dropped 3 bases, with 9 bases sitting between them. This CDR3 region has 14 residues. Germline V gives CDR1 MNHNS, CDR2 SASEGT. CDR3 residues: CASSEARQDYEQYF. For the CDR3, the DNA is TGTGCCAGCAGTGAAGCGCGGCAAGACTACGAGCAGTACTTC.

V is TRBV7-8 and J is TRBJ1-3, with D perhaps matching TRBD1 (5 bases). V was pared by 1 base and J by 7 bases, with 17 bases between. This CDR3 region has 16 residues. Germline V gives CDR1 SGHVS, CDR2 FQNEAQ. The CDR3 DNA sequence: TGTGCCAGCAGCTTAGGATTCGCCGCAGCAGGGAACACCATATATTTT. Translating gives CASSLGFAAAGNTIYF.

As DNA, the CDR3 is TGTGCCAGCAGCTTAGCAGCAAATGGACGAAATGAGCAGTTCTTC. It encodes CASSLAANGRNEQFF. The J gene is TRBJ2-1, the V gene TRBV7-2; no definite D call. The germline gives CDR1 SGHTA, CDR2 FQGNSA. The CDR3 runs to 15 residues. V was shortened by 0 bases and J by 7 bases, with 13 bases between the two germline ends.

This clonotype was counted ten times or more. This chain connects TRBV5-1 to TRBJ2-3; D possibly corresponds to TRBD2 (6 bases). The length of the CDR3 is 16 residues. The germline CDR1 and CDR2 sequences are SGHRS and YFSETQ. V gave up 0 bases and J gave up 0 bases, with 11 bases separating them. The CDR3 loop is CASSLDPGLSTDTQYF. CDR3 nucleotide sequence: TGCGCCAGCAGCTTGGACCCGGGACTTAGCACAGATACGCAGTATTTT.